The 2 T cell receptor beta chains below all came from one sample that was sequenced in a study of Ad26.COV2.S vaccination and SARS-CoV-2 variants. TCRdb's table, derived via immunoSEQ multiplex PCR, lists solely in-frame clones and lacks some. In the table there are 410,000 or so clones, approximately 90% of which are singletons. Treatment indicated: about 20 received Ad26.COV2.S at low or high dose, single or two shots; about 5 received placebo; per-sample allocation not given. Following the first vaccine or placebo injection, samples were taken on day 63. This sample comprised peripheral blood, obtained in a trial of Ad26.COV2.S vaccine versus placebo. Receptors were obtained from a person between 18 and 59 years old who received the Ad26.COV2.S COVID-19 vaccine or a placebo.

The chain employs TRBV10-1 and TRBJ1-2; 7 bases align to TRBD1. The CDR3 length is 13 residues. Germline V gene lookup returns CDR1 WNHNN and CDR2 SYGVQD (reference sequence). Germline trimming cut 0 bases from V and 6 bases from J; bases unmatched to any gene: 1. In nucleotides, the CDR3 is TGCGCCAGCAGTGAGTCTACAGGGGATGGCTACACCTTC. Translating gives CASSESTGDGYTF.

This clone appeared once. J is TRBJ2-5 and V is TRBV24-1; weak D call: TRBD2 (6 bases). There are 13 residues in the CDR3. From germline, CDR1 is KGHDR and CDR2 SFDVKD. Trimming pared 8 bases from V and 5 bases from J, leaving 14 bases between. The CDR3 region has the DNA TGTGCCACCATGCGTGGCGGGGCGGAGACCCAGTACTTC. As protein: CATMRGGAETQYF.